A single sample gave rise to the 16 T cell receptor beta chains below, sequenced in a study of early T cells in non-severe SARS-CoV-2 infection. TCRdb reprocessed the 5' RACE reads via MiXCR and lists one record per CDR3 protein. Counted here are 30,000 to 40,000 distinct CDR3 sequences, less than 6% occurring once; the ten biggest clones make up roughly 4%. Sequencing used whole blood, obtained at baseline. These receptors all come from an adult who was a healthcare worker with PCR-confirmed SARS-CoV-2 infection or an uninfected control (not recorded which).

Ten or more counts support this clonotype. The CDR3 here is CASSSGYEQYF. The DNA for the CDR3 is TGTGCCAGCAGCTCGGGCTACGAGCAGTACTTC. The chain employs TRBV5-4 and TRBJ2-7, with D hard to call. The V gene's germline CDR1 is SGHNT and CDR2 YYREEE (reference sequence). The CDR3 consists of 11 residues. V was cut by 3 bases and J by 3 bases, with 4 bases left in between.

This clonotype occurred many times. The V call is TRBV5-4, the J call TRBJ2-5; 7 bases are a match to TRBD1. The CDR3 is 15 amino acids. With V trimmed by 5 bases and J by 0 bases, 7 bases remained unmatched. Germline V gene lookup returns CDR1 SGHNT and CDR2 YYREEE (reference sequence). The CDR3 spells CASRPGQRDQETQYF. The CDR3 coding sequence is TGTGCCAGCAGACCGGGACAGCGTGACCAAGAGACCCAGTACTTC.

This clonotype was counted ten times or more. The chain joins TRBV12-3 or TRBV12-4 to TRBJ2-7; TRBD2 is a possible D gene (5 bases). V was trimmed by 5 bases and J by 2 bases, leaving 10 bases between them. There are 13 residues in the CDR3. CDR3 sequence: CASSPPGTYEQYF. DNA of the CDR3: TGTGCCAGCAGTCCCCCCGGGACCTACGAGCAGTACTTC.

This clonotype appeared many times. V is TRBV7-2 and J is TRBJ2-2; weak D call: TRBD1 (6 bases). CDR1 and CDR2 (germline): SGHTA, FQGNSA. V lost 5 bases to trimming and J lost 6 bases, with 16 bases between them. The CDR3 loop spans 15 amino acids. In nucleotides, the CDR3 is TGTGCCAGCAGCATCAGGGGAATGCCCCCCGGGGAGCTGTTTTTT. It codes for CASSIRGMPPGELFF.

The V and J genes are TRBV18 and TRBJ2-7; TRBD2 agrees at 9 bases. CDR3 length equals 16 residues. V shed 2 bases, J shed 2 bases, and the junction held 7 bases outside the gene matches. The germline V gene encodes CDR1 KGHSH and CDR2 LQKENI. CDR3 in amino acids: CASSPGAASGAYEQYF. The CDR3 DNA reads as TGTGCCAGCTCACCAGGTGCGGCTAGCGGGGCCTACGAGCAGTACTTC.

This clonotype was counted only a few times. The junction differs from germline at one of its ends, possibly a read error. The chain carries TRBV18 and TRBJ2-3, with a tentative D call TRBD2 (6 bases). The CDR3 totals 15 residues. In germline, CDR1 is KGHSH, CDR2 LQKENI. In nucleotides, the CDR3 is TGTGCCAACTCACCCCCACTAGCCAGCACAGATACGCAGTATTTT. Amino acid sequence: CANSPPLASTDTQYF. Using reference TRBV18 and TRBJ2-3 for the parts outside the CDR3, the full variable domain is NAGVMQNPRHLVRRRGQEARLRCSPMKGHSHVYWYRQLPEEGLKFMVYLQKENIIDESGMPKERFSAEFPKEGPSILRIQQVVRGDSAAYFCANSPPLASTDTQYFGPGTRLTVL.

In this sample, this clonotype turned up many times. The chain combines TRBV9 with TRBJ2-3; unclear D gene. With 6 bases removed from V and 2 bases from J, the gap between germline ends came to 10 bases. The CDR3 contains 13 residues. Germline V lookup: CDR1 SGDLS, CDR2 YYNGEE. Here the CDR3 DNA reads TGTGCCAGCACGAAAATAGCCACAGATACGCAGTATTTT. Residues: CASTKIATDTQYF.

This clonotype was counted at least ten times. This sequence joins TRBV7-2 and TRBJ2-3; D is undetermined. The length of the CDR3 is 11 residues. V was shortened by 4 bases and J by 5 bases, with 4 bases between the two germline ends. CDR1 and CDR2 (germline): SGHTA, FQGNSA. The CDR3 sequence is CASSSLDTQYF. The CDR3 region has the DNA TGTGCCAGCAGCTCCTTAGATACGCAGTATTTT.

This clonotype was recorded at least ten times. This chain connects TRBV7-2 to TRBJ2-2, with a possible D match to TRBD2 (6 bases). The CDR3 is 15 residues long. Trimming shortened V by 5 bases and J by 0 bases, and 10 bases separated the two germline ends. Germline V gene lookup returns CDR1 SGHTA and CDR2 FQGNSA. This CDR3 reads CASSNLAPNTGELFF. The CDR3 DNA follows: TGTGCCAGCAGCAATCTAGCGCCGAACACCGGGGAGCTGTTTTTT.

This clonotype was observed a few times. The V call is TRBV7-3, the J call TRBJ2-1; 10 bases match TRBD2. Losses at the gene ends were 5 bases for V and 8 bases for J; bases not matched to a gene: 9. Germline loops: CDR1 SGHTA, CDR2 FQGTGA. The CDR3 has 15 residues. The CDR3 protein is CASSPFSSGGDEQFF. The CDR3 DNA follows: TGTGCCAGCAGCCCCTTTAGCAGCGGGGGGGATGAGCAGTTCTTC.

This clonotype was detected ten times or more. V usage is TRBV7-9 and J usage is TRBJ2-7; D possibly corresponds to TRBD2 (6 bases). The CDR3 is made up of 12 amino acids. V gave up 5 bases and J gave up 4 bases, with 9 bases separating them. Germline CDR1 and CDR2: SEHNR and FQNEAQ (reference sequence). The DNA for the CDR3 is TGTGCCAGCAGCGAGGGACTTTACGAGCAGTACTTC. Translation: CASSEGLYEQYF.

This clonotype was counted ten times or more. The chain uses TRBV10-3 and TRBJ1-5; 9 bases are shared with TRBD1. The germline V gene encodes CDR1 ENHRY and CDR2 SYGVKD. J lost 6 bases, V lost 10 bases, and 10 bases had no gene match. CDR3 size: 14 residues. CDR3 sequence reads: CATLGGTGSQPQHF. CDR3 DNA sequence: TGTGCCACCCTGGGGGGGACAGGGTCTCAGCCCCAGCATTTT.

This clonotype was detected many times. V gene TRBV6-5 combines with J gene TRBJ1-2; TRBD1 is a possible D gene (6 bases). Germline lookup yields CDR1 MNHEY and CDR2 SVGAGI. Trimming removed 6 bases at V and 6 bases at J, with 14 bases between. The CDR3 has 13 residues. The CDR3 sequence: CASSPRAGDGYTF. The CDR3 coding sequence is TGTGCCAGCAGCCCCCGGGCAGGGGATGGCTACACCTTC.

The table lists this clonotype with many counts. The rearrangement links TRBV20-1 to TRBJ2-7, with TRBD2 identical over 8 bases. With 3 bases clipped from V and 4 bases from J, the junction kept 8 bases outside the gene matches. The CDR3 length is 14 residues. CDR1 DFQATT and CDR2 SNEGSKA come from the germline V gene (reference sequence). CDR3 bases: TGCAGTGCTAGGGCCCTGACTAGCGTTTACGAGCAGTACTTC. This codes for CSARALTSVYEQYF.

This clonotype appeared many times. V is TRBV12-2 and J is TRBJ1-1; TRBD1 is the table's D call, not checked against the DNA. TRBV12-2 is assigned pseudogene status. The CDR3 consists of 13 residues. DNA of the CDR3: TGTGCAAGTCGCCCCCCGGGGGACACTGAAGCTTTCTTT. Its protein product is CASRPPGDTEAFF.

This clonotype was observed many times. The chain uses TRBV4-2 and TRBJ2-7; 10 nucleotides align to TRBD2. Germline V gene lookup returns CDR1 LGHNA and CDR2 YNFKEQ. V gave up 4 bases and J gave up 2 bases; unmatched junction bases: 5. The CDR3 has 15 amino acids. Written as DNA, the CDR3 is TGTGCCAGCAGCCCGGAGCGGGGGGGTGCCTACGAGCAGTACTTC. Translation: CASSPERGGAYEQYF.